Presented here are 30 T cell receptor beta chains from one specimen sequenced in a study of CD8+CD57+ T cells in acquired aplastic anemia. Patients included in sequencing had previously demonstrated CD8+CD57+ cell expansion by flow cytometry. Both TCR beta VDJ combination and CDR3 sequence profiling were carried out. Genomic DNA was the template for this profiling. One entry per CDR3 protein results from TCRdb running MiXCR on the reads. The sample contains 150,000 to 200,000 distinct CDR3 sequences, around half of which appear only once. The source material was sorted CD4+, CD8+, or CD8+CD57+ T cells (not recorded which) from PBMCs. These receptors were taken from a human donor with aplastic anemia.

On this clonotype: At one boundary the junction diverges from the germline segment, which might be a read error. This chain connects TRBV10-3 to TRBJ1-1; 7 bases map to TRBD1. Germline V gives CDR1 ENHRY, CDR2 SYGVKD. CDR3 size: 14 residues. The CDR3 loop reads CAIRTRQGGTEAFF. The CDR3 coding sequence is TGTGCCATCAGGACCCGACAGGGAGGCACTGAGGCTTTCTTT.

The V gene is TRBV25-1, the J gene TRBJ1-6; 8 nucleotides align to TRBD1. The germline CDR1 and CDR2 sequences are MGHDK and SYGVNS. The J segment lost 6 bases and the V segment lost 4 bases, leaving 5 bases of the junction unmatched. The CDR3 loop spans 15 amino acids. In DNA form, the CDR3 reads TGTGCCAGCAGTGCGCTGACAGGGGTTAATTCACCCCTCCACTTT. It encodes CASSALTGVNSPLHF.

The CDR3 DNA follows: TGCAGCGTCATAGCGGGAGGGTTGAATGAGCAGTTCTTC. This sequence encodes CSVIAGGLNEQFF. The chain joins TRBV29-1 to TRBJ2-1, with 11 bases matching TRBD2. J lost 7 bases, V lost 6 bases, and 5 bases had no gene match. The CDR3 has 13 amino acids. Germline assignment: CDR1 SQVTM and CDR2 ANQGSEA.

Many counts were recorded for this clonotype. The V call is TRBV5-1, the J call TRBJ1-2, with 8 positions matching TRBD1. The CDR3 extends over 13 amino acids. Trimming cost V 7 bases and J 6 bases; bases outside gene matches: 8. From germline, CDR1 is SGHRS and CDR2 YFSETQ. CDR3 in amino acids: CASSSQGADGYTF. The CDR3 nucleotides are TGCGCCAGCTCCTCCCAGGGGGCGGATGGCTACACCTTC.

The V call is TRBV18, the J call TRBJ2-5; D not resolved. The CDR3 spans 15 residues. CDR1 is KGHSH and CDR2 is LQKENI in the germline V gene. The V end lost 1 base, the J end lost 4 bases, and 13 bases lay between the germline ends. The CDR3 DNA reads TGTGCCAGCTCACCACGGAAAAGGGAAGGAGAGACCCAGTACTTC. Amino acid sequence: CASSPRKREGETQYF.

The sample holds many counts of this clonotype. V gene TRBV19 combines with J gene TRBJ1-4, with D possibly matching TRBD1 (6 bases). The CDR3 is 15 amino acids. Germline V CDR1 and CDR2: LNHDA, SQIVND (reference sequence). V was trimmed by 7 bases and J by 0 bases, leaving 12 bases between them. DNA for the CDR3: TGTGCCAGTACTACACGGACAGCAACTAATGAAAAACTGTTTTTT. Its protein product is CASTTRTATNEKLFF.

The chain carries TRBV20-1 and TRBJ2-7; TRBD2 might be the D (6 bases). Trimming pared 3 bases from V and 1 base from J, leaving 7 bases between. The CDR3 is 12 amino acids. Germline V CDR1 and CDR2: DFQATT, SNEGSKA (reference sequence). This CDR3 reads CSASRESYEQYF. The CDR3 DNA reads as TGCAGTGCTAGCCGGGAGTCCTACGAGCAGTACTTC.

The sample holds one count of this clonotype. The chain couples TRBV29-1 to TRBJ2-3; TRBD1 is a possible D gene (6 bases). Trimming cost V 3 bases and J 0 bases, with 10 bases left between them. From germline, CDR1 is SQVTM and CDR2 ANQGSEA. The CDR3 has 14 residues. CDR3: CSVDPTGSTDTQYF. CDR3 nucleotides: TGCAGCGTTGATCCCACAGGGAGCACAGATACGCAGTATTTT.

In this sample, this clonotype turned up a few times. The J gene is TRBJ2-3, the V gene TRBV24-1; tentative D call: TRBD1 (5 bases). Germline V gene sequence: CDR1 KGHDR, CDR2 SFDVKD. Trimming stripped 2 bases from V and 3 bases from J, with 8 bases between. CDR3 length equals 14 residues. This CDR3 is CATSDSQGTDTQYF. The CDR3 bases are TGTGCCACCAGTGATTCGCAGGGAACAGATACGCAGTATTTT.

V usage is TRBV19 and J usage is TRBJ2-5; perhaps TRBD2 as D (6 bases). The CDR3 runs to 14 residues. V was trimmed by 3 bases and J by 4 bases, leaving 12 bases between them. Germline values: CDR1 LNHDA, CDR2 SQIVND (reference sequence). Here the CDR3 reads CASSIEDGGETQYF. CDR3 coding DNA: TGTGCCAGTAGTATCGAGGACGGGGGAGAGACCCAGTACTTC.

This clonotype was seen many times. The DNA of the CDR3 is TGTGCCAGTAGTCCTGGGACTAGCGGCTACGAGCAGTACTTC. Translating gives CASSPGTSGYEQYF. V gene TRBV19 combines with J gene TRBJ2-7; 11 bases are shared with TRBD2. This CDR3 contains 14 residues. V shed 5 bases and J 3 bases; nucleotides not matched to a gene: 3. Per germline, CDR1 LNHDA and CDR2 SQIVND (reference sequence).

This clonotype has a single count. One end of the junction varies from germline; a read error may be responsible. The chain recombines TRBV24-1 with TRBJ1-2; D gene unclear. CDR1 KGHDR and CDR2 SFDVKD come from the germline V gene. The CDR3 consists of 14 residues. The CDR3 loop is CATSDSHDNYGYAF. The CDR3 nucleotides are TGTGCCACCAGTGATTCCCACGATAACTATGGCTACGCCTTC.

The CDR3 protein is CASSPPAGGILETQYF. The CDR3 DNA reads TGTGCCAGCTCACCACCGGCCGGGGGCATTTTGGAGACCCAGTACTTC. The J gene is TRBJ2-5, the V gene TRBV18; D may be TRBD1 or TRBD2 (6 bases each). The CDR3 covers 16 residues. V lost 0 bases and J lost 5, with 16 bases in between. Germline V gene lookup returns CDR1 KGHSH and CDR2 LQKENI.

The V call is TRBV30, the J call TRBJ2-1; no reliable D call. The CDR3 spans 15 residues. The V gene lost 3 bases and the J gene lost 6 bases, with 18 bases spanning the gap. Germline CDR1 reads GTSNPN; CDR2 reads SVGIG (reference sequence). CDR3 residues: CAWRPGSSVFNEQFF. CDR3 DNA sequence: TGTGCCTGGAGGCCGGGTAGCTCTGTTTTCAATGAGCAGTTCTTC. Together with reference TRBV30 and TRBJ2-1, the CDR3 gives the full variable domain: SQTIHQWPATLVQPVGSPLSLECTVEGTSNPNLYWYRQAAGRGLQLLFYSVGIGQISSEVPQNLSASRPQDRQFILSSKKLLLSDSGFYLCAWRPGSSVFNEQFFGPGTRLTVL.

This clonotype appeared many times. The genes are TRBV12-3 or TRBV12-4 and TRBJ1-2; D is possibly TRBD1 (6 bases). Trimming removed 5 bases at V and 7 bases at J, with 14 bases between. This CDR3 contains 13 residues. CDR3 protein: CASSPGTNGGYTF. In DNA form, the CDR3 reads TGTGCCAGCAGTCCGGGGACAAATGGTGGCTACACCTTC.

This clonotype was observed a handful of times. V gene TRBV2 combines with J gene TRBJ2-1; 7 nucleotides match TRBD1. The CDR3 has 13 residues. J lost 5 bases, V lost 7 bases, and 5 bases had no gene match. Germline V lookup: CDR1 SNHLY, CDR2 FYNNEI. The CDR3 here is CASNLDRNNEQFF. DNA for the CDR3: TGTGCCAGCAACCTGGACAGGAACAATGAGCAGTTCTTC.

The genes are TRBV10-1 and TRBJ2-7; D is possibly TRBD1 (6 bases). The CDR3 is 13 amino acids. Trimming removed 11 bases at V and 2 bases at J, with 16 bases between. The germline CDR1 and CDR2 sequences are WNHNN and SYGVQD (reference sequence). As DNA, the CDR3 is TGCGCCCCCTGGGGCAGGGGACCCTACGAGCAGTACTTC. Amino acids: CAPWGRGPYEQYF.

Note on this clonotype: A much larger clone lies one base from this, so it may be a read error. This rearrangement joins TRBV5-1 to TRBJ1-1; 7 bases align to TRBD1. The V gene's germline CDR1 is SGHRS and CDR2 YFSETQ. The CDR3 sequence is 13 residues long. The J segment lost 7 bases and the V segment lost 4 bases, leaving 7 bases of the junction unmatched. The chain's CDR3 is CASSPSTGREAFF. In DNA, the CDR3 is TGCGCCAGCAGCCCCTCGACAGGGCGTGAAGCTTTCTTT.

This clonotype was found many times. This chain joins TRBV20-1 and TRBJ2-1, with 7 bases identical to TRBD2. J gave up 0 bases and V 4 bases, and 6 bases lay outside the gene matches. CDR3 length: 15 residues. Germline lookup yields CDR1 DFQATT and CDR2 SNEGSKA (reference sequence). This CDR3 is CSANNGGSSYNEQFF. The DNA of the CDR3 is TGCAGTGCTAACAACGGGGGGAGCTCCTACAATGAGCAGTTCTTC.

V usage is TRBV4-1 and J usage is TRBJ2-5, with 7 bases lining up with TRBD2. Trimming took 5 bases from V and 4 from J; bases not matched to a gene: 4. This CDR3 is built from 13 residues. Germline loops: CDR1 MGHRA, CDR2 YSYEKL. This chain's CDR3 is CASSWTSPETQYF. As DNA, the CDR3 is TGCGCCAGCAGCTGGACTAGTCCAGAGACCCAGTACTTC.

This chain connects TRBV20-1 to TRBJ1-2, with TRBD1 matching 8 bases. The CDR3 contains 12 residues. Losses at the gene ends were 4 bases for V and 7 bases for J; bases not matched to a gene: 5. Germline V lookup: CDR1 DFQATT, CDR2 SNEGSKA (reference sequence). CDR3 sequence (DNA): TGCAGTGCTAAAGCAGGGGGCGGTGGCTACACCTTC. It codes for CSAKAGGGGYTF.

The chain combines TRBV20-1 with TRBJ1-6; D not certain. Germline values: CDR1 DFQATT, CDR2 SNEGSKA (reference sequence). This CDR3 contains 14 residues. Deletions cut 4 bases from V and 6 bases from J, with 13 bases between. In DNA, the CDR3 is TGCAGTGCTAAGTCCGGGGTCCCTAATTCACCCCTCCACTTT. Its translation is CSAKSGVPNSPLHF.

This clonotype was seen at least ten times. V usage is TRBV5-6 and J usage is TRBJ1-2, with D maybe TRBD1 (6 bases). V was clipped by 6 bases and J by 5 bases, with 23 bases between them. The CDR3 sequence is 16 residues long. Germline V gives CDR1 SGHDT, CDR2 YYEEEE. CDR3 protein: CASILLQGWLLYGYTF. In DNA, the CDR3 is TGTGCCAGCATCCTCTTACAGGGCTGGCTGCTATATGGCTACACCTTC.

The CDR3: CATSPSRGGLEFF. In DNA, the CDR3 is TGTGCCACCAGTCCTTCCAGGGGTGGGTTAGAGTTCTTC. V and J are TRBV24-1 and TRBJ2-1; TRBD1 is a possible D gene (6 bases). The V end was cut by 6 bases, the J end by 14 bases, with 19 bases between. Germline loops: CDR1 KGHDR, CDR2 SFDVKD. The CDR3 spans 13 residues.

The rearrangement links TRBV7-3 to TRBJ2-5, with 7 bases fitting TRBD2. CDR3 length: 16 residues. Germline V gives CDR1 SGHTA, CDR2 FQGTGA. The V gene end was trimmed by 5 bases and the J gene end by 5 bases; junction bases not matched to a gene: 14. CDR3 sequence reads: CASSPSAGPLKETQYF. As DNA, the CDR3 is TGTGCCAGCAGCCCTTCAGCGGGGCCCCTGAAGGAGACCCAGTACTTC.

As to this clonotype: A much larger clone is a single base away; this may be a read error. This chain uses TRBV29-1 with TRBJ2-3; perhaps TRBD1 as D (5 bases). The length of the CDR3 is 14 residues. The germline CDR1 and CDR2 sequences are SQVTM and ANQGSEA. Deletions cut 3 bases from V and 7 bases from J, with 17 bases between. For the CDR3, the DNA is TGCAGCGTTGAGACCACACAGGATAGGAATACGCAGTATTTT. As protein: CSVETTQDRNTQYF.

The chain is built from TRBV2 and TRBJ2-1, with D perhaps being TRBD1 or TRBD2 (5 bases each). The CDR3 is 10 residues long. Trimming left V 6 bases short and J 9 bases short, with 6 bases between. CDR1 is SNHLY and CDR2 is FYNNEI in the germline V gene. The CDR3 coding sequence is TGTGCCAGCAGGAGGGGTGAGCAGTTCTTC. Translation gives CASRRGEQFF.

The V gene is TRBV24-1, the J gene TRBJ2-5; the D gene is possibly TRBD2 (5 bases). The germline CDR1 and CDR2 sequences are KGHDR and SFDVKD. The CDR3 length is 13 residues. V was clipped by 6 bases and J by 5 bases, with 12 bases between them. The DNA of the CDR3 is TGTGCCACCAGTTCAACTAGTTGGGAGACCCAGTACTTC. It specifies CATSSTSWETQYF.

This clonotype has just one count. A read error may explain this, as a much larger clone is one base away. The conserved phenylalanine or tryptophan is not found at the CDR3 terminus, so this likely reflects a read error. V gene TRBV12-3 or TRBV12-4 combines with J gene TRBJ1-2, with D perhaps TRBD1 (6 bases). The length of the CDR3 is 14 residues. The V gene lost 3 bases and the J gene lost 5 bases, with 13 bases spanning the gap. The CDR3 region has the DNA TGTGCCAGCAGTTTCGGAACAGGGAAATATGGCTACACCTGC. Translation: CASSFGTGKYGYTC.

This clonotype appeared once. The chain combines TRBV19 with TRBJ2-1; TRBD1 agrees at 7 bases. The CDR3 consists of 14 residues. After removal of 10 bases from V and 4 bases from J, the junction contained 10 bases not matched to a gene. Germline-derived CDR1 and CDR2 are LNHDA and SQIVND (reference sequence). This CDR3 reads CATSGTAKYNEQFF. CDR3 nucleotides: TGTGCCACCTCCGGGACAGCCAAATACAATGAGCAGTTCTTC.